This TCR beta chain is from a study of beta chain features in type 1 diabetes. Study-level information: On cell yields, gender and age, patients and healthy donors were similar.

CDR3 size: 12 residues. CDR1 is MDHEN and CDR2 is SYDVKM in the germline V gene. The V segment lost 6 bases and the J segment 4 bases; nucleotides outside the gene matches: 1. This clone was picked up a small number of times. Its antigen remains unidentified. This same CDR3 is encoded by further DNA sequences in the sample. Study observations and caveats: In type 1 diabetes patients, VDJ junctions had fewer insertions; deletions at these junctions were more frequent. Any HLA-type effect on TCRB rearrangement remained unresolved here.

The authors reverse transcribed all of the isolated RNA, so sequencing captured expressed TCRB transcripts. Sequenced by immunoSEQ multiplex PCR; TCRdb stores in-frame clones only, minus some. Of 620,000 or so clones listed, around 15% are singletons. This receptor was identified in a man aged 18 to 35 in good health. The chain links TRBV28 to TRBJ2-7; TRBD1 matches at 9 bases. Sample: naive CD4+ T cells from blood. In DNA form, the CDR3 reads TGTGCCAGCAGGACAGGGGGGTACGAGCAGTACTTC. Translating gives CASRTGGYEQYF.